Shown below are 14 T cell receptor beta chains from a single sample sequenced in a study of blood T cell repertoires in COVID-19. Measured with immunoSEQ multiplex PCR; TCRdb has only the in-frame clones, and not every one. The sample yields about 480,000 clones, roughly nine tenths seen once. Material: peripheral blood. All receptors derive from a woman between 50 and 59 years old with COVID-19, enrolled during active disease.

This clone was seen only once. The chain combines TRBV6-5 with TRBJ1-2, with D perhaps matching TRBD1 (6 bases). The CDR3 covers 14 residues. The V gene lost 2 bases and the J gene lost 4 bases, with 11 bases spanning the gap. Germline V lookup: CDR1 MNHEY, CDR2 SVGAGI. In DNA, the CDR3 is TGTGCCAGCAGTTACCAGGGACAAGTCTATGGCTACACCTTC. Translation: CASSYQGQVYGYTF.

The chain carries TRBV11-2 and TRBJ2-7; 9 positions match TRBD1. J gave up 12 bases and V 7 bases, and 10 bases lay outside the gene matches. The CDR3 totals 12 residues. CDR1 SGHAT and CDR2 FQNNGV come from the germline V gene. CDR3 protein: CASTQWSGQGYF. The CDR3 DNA reads as TGTGCCAGCACCCAATGGTCGGGACAGGGGTACTTC.

The chain employs TRBV30 and TRBJ2-5, with 11 positions matching TRBD2. CDR1 is GTSNPN and CDR2 is SVGIG in the germline V gene (reference sequence). The CDR3 is 15 amino acids. V shed 4 bases and J 1 base; nucleotides not matched to a gene: 5. The CDR3 reads CAWKLAGALQETQYF. In DNA, the CDR3 is TGTGCCTGGAAACTAGCGGGGGCCCTCCAAGAGACCCAGTACTTC.

The J gene is TRBJ2-3, the V gene TRBV11-2, with 9 positions matching TRBD2. Germline-derived CDR1 and CDR2 are SGHAT and FQNNGV. The CDR3 is 13 residues long. The J segment lost 6 bases and the V segment lost 3 bases, leaving 1 base of the junction unmatched. The CDR3 sequence is CASSFSGGDTQYF. The CDR3 DNA follows: TGTGCCAGCAGCTTTAGCGGGGGTGATACGCAGTATTTT. Filled out from reference TRBV11-2 and TRBJ2-3, the complete variable domain reads EAGVAQSPRYKIIEKRQSVAFWCNPISGHATLYWYQQILGQGPKLLIQFQNNGVVDDSQLPKDRFSAERLKGVDSTLKIQPAKLEDSAVYLCASSFSGGDTQYFGPGTRLTVL.

This chain joins TRBV7-9 and TRBJ1-1; 7 positions agree with TRBD1. Germline assignment: CDR1 SEHNR and CDR2 FQNEAQ (reference sequence). V trimming: 10 bases; J trimming: 7 bases; junction bases outside the gene matches: 9. This CDR3 has 12 residues. The CDR3 reads CAINLQGFEAFF. For the CDR3, the DNA is TGTGCCATCAACCTACAGGGGTTTGAAGCTTTCTTT. Full variable domain (remainder filled in from reference TRBV7-9 and TRBJ1-1): DTGVSQNPRHKITKRGQNVTFRCDPISEHNRLYWYRQTLGQGPEFLTYFQNEAQLEKSRLLSDRFSAERPKGSFSTLEIQRTEQGDSAMYLCAINLQGFEAFFGQGTRLTVV.

The V and J genes are TRBV20-1 and TRBJ2-7; 11 bases are shared with TRBD2. Germline V gene data show CDR1 as DFQATT and CDR2 as SNEGSKA (reference sequence). The CDR3 contains 15 residues. J lost 2 bases, V lost 3 bases, and 6 bases had no gene match. CDR3 coding DNA: TGCAGTGCTAGTAAGGGGACTAGCGGAGCCTACGAGCAGTACTTC. Its protein is CSASKGTSGAYEQYF.

This chain joins TRBV6-5 and TRBJ1-3; 8 nucleotides match TRBD1. Germline loops: CDR1 MNHEY, CDR2 SVGAGI. The CDR3 consists of 14 residues. J was trimmed by 0 bases and V by 7 bases; bases with no gene match: 2. CDR3 nucleotides: TGTGCCAGCAAACAGGGGGTCTCTGGAAACACCATATATTTT. Its protein is CASKQGVSGNTIYF.

V is TRBV27 and J is TRBJ2-3; 11 bases map to TRBD2. Germline V CDR1 and CDR2: MNHEY, SMNVEV (reference sequence). This CDR3 region has 16 residues. J gave up 5 bases and V 3 bases, and 7 bases lay outside the gene matches. The CDR3 sequence is CASSFSSGGLLDTQYF. The CDR3 DNA sequence: TGTGCCAGCAGTTTTTCTAGCGGGGGGCTTCTAGATACGCAGTATTTT.

Only a few counts were recorded for this clone. The J gene is TRBJ1-6, the V gene TRBV9; 9 bases align to TRBD1. V was clipped by 4 bases and J by 11 bases; unmatched bases: 10. The germline V gene encodes CDR1 SGDLS and CDR2 YYNGEE. The CDR3 totals 15 residues. The CDR3 sequence is CASSPLGTGWPPLHF. The DNA for the CDR3 is TGTGCCAGCAGCCCCCTCGGGACAGGGTGGCCACCCCTCCACTTT. The full variable domain, with the rest looked up from reference TRBV9 and TRBJ1-6, is DSGVTQTPKHLITATGQRVTLRCSPRSGDLSVYWYQQSLDQGLQFLIQYYNGEERAKGNILERFSAQQFPDLHSELNLSSLELGDSALYFCASSPLGTGWPPLHFGNGTRLTVT.

V usage is TRBV19 and J usage is TRBJ1-5; TRBD1 matches at 12 bases. V shed 5 bases and J 4 bases; nucleotides not matched to a gene: 9. Germline CDR1 reads LNHDA; CDR2 reads SQIVND (reference sequence). The CDR3 sequence is 17 residues long. CDR3 DNA: TGTGCCAGTAGTGGGACCACGGGACAGGGGGCGAATCAGCCCCAGCATTTT. Protein: CASSGTTGQGANQPQHF. The entire variable domain, with the rest obtained from reference TRBV19 and TRBJ1-5, is as follows: DGGITQSPKYLFRKEGQNVTLSCEQNLNHDAMYWYRQDPGQGLRLIYYSQIVNDFQKGDIAEGYSVSREKKESFPLTVTSAQKNPTAFYLCASSGTTGQGANQPQHFGDGTRLSIL.

This CDR3 reads CASIQTGRTTEAFF. The CDR3 DNA reads as TGTGCCAGTATACAGACAGGGCGGACCACTGAAGCTTTCTTT. The J gene is TRBJ1-1, the V gene TRBV6-6; 7 nucleotides line up with TRBD1. CDR1 is MNHNY and CDR2 is SVGAGI in the germline V gene (reference sequence). Trimming took 9 bases from V and 4 from J; bases not matched to a gene: 11. CDR3 length: 14 residues.

V gene TRBV20-1 combines with J gene TRBJ2-3; TRBD2 aligns across 7 bases. Per the germline V gene, CDR1 is DFQATT and CDR2 is SNEGSKA (reference sequence). The ends lost 3 bases at V and 3 bases at J; junction bases unmatched: 9. The CDR3 sequence is 15 residues long. CDR3 bases: TGCAGTGCTAGTTCCGGGAGCGGGGTTACAGATACGCAGTATTTT. Translated: CSASSGSGVTDTQYF.

J is TRBJ2-7 and V is TRBV19, with D maybe TRBD2 (5 bases). Trimming removed 4 bases from V and 6 bases from J, with 10 bases in between. From germline, CDR1 is LNHDA and CDR2 SQIVND (reference sequence). CDR3 size: 12 residues. The CDR3 nucleotides are TGTGCCAGTAGTACCCCAGGAGGCGAGCAGTACTTC. This codes for CASSTPGGEQYF.

There are a few counts of this clone. This chain connects TRBV25-1 to TRBJ1-1; D may be TRBD1 (6 bases). The germline V gene encodes CDR1 MGHDK and CDR2 SYGVNS. This CDR3 has 16 residues. Trimming pared 4 bases from V and 1 base from J, leaving 16 bases between. Here the CDR3 DNA reads TGTGCCAGCAGTGTCACCCCGGGACACACGAACACTGAAGCTTTCTTT. Translation gives CASSVTPGHTNTEAFF.